This entry lists 16 T cell receptor beta chains sequenced from one sample in a study of molecular identifiers for immune sequencing clone quantification. In TCRdb, the PCR reads were re-called with MiXCR into one record per CDR3 protein. The data hold around 320,000 distinct CDR3 sequences, with about a quarter observed a single time. The sample was naive CD8+ T cells from blood, with Jurkat cell RNA spiked in. The sample's subset: FACS-sorted CD8+CD4-CCR7+CD45RA+ naive T cells. The receptor source for this set is a human donor in good health. Some libraries in this study had Jurkat cell RNA spiked in.

This clonotype has more than one count but fewer than ten. The chain couples TRBV28 to TRBJ2-3, with D possibly TRBD2 on 6 matching bases. The CDR3 loop spans 19 amino acids. Between the trimmed V and J ends, which lost 6 bases and 0 bases, there was a span of 25 bases. CDR1 and CDR2 (germline): MDHEN, SYDVKM. The CDR3 nucleotides read TGTGCCAGCAGCACAAAAATCCTGGGAGGAACTCATAGCACAGATACGCAGTATTTT. This codes for CASSTKILGGTHSTDTQYF.

At least ten counts were recorded for this clonotype. The CDR3 sequence: CASSWGQGTTDTQYF. In DNA, the CDR3 is TGCGCCAGCAGCTGGGGACAGGGGACCACAGATACGCAGTATTTT. V usage is TRBV4-3 and J usage is TRBJ2-3; 10 bases align to TRBD1. This CDR3 contains 15 residues. Germline V gives CDR1 LGHNA, CDR2 YSLEER. V gave up 5 bases and J gave up 2 bases; unmatched junction bases: 4.

This rearrangement joins TRBV11-2 to TRBJ2-1, with 12 bases matching TRBD2. The J segment lost 0 bases and the V segment lost 10 bases, leaving 7 bases of the junction unmatched. The CDR3 has 16 residues. Germline V gene data show CDR1 as SGHAT and CDR2 as FQNNGV. The CDR3 DNA follows: TGTGCCACCTCCGGGACTAGCGGGTTCTCCTACAATGAGCAGTTCTTC. It translates to CATSGTSGFSYNEQFF.

This clonotype showed up just a few times. The genes are TRBV12-3 or TRBV12-4 and TRBJ2-5, with D hard to call. Trimming cost V 0 bases and J 5 bases, with 7 bases left between them. This CDR3 is 13 amino acids long. CDR3 DNA sequence: TGTGCCAGCAGTTTAGCGTCGTGGGAGACCCAGTACTTC. This encodes CASSLASWETQYF.

The sample holds many counts of this clonotype. The rearrangement links TRBV2 to TRBJ1-2; 7 positions agree with TRBD1. This CDR3 has 13 amino acids. CDR1 and CDR2 (germline): SNHLY, FYNNEI. The junction had 4 bases not matched to a gene; V was cut back by 1 base and J by 8 bases. The CDR3 sequence: CASSEGTGGGYTF. The CDR3 coding sequence is TGTGCCAGCAGTGAAGGGACAGGAGGGGGCTACACCTTC.

This clonotype has a count of ten or more. The chain recombines TRBV7-2 with TRBJ1-1; D remains unclear. The CDR3 is 14 amino acids. V was pared by 4 bases and J by 2 bases, with 11 bases between. Per germline, CDR1 SGHTA and CDR2 FQGNSA. DNA for the CDR3: TGTGCCAGCAGCTCCACGACGGTTAACACTGAAGCTTTCTTT. Its protein product is CASSSTTVNTEAFF.

About this clonotype itself: The CDR3 end shows no conserved phenylalanine or tryptophan, and so a read error is likely. This chain connects TRBV11-2 to TRBJ2-1; D is undetermined. Deletions cut 5 bases from V and 0 bases from J, with 8 bases between. CDR1 SGHAT and CDR2 FQNNGV come from the germline V gene. CDR3 length: 14 amino acids. The DNA for the CDR3 is TGTGCCAGCAGCCACGCTAGCTCCTACAATGAGCAGTTCTCT. Amino acid sequence: CASSHASSYNEQFS.

This clonotype occurred many times. In DNA form, the CDR3 reads TGTGCCACCAGTGATGTGTCGGACAATGAGCAGTTCTTC. As protein: CATSDVSDNEQFF. The chain combines TRBV24-1 with TRBJ2-1; D remains unclear. Trimming pared 3 bases from V and 5 bases from J, leaving 7 bases between. The V gene's germline CDR1 is KGHDR and CDR2 SFDVKD. The CDR3 sequence is 13 residues long.

The chain has TRBV4-3 and TRBJ2-1, with D hard to call. Trimming pared 4 bases from V and 0 bases from J, leaving 13 bases between. This CDR3 spans 16 amino acids. Germline values: CDR1 LGHNA, CDR2 YSLEER. The CDR3 DNA reads TGCGCCAGCAGCCCTATGCGCCCTAACTCCTACAATGAGCAGTTCTTC. As protein: CASSPMRPNSYNEQFF.

Concerning this clonotype itself: This may be a read error, as it is one base from a much larger clone. The V and J genes are TRBV9 and TRBJ2-3, with D uncertain. This CDR3 is 16 amino acids long. The germline gives CDR1 SGDLS, CDR2 YYNGEE. The ends were cut back, 1 base at V and 1 base at J, with 13 bases in the middle. This chain's CDR3 is CASSVWFARGTDTQYF. CDR3 sequence (DNA): TGTGCCAGCAGCGTATGGTTCGCTAGAGGCACAGATACGCAGTATTTT.

Ten or more counts support this clonotype. The chain combines TRBV30 with TRBJ1-1; D is ambiguous. The length of the CDR3 is 13 residues. Germline lookup yields CDR1 GTSNPN and CDR2 SVGIG (reference sequence). The germline V and J ends were trimmed by 0 bases and 6 bases, with 11 bases remaining between them. The DNA of the CDR3 is TGTGCCTGGAGTGTCGGGCAGGCGTCTGAAGCTTTCTTT. Protein product: CAWSVGQASEAFF.

With regard to this clonotype: Since the CDR3 does not end with the conserved phenylalanine or tryptophan, this likely comes from a read error. V usage is TRBV7-8 and J usage is TRBJ1-4; no definite D call. Trimming shortened V by 5 bases and J by 7 bases, and 5 bases separated the two germline ends. Germline CDR1 is SGHVS and CDR2 is FQNEAQ. CDR3 length: 11 amino acids. This CDR3 reads CASSPSEKLFI. DNA of the CDR3: TGTGCCAGCAGCCCCAGTGAAAAACTGTTTATT.

About this clonotype: The junction shows a germline mismatch at one end, possibly a read error. This chain connects TRBV27 to TRBJ2-5, with D possibly matching TRBD2 (5 bases). Germline loops: CDR1 MNHEY, CDR2 SMNVEV (reference sequence). There are 14 residues in the CDR3. CDR3 amino acids: CASGLKWSGETQYF. CDR3 nucleotide sequence: TGTGCCAGCGGTTTAAAATGGTCGGGGGAGACCCAGTACTTC.

As regards this clonotype: At one of its ends the junction is not consistent with the germline gene, which may arise from a read error. DNA of the CDR3: TGCAGTACTAGGTCACGGGAGCGCACAGATACGCAGTATTTT. Protein product: CSTRSRERTDTQYF. This rearrangement joins TRBV20-1 to TRBJ2-3, with a possible D match to TRBD2 (6 bases). The CDR3 contains 14 residues. Germline CDR1 and CDR2: DFQATT and SNEGSKA (reference sequence).

In its sample, this clonotype was seen many times. The V and J genes are TRBV6-5 and TRBJ2-5, with D possibly TRBD1 on 6 matching bases. The CDR3 totals 14 residues. CDR1 is MNHEY, CDR2 SVGAGI, per germline. V dropped 6 bases and J dropped 1 base, with 12 bases sitting between them. Written as DNA, the CDR3 is TGTGCCAGCAGCTTGAGACAGGTCCAAGAGACCCAGTACTTC. Its translation is CASSLRQVQETQYF.

This clonotype came up many times. The V and J genes are TRBV19 and TRBJ2-7; 12 nucleotides align to TRBD2. There are 14 residues in the CDR3. Germline trimming cut 3 bases from V and 7 bases from J; bases unmatched to any gene: 4. Per the germline V gene, CDR1 is LNHDA and CDR2 is SQIVND (reference sequence). CDR3 sequence: CASSIGTSGPEQYF. CDR3 nucleotides: TGTGCCAGTAGTATTGGGACTAGCGGGCCTGAGCAGTACTTC.